The 24 T cell receptor beta chains presented below share a single source sample, sequenced in a study of post-analysis software for immune sequencing data. Overall study findings and caveats: Elevated frequency relative to controls characterized four to six TRBV segments in patients, TRBV5-6, TRBV5-1 and TRBV20-1 among them.

The antigens of these receptors remain unknown. Unique-molecular-identifier-tagged TCR beta cDNA libraries were used. TCRdb called the PCR reads again in MiXCR, with one record for every CDR3 protein. The repertoire holds approximately 460,000 distinct CDR3 sequences, with around 40% as singletons. Specimen: blood. All receptors derive from a girl between 5 and 17 years old with multiple sclerosis.

The genes are TRBV6-1 and TRBJ2-7, with 9 bases that match TRBD2. The CDR3 sequence is 16 residues long. Unmatched junction bases numbered 12, after V lost 4 bases and J lost 5 bases. CDR1 and CDR2 (germline): MNHNS, SASEGT. The CDR3 DNA is TGTGCCAGCAGTGGAACCGGGACTAGCACTCCACACGAGCAGTACTTC. It translates to CASSGTGTSTPHEQYF.

For the CDR3, the DNA is TGTGCCACCGGTGGACGGCCGACTGGCGGGAGTAGCACAGATACGCAGTATTTT. The encoded protein is CATGGRPTGGSSTDTQYF. This sequence joins TRBV24-1 and TRBJ2-3, with 7 positions matching TRBD2. The length of the CDR3 is 18 residues. The ends lost 9 bases at V and 0 bases at J; junction bases unmatched: 17. CDR1 is KGHDR, CDR2 SFDVKD, per germline.

This clonotype was detected only a few times. The chain links TRBV14 to TRBJ2-7, with 9 bases matching TRBD2. After removal of 4 bases from V and 3 bases from J, the junction contained 7 bases not matched to a gene. The CDR3 totals 15 residues. The germline V gene encodes CDR1 SGHDN and CDR2 FVKESK. CDR3 sequence reads: CASSLMIAGVYEQYF. As DNA, the CDR3 is TGTGCCAGCAGCCTGATGATAGCGGGAGTCTACGAGCAGTACTTC.

The rearrangement joins TRBV27 to TRBJ2-3; TRBD2 might be the D (6 bases). V lost 0 bases to trimming and J lost 4 bases, with 14 bases between them. The CDR3 loop spans 16 amino acids. The germline gives CDR1 MNHEY, CDR2 SMNVEV (reference sequence). The CDR3 loop is CASSLSGGSLADTQYF. CDR3 DNA sequence: TGTGCCAGCAGTTTATCGGGAGGTTCTCTGGCAGATACGCAGTATTTT.

The rearrangement links TRBV20-1 to TRBJ2-7; 13 positions match TRBD2. Gene TRBJ2-5 matches the end of the DNA better, so the J call may be wrong. The CDR3 contains 15 residues. CDR1 and CDR2 (germline): DFQATT, SNEGSKA (reference sequence). The CDR3 loop is CSAVRGLAGEETQYF. The CDR3 DNA follows: TGCAGTGCCGTTCGAGGACTAGCGGGAGAAGAGACCCAGTACTTC.

This clonotype was seen more than once but under ten times. The chain combines TRBV12-3 or TRBV12-4 with TRBJ2-7; 9 bases are a match to TRBD1. V shed 4 bases and J 1 base; nucleotides not matched to a gene: 8. CDR3 length: 16 residues. The CDR3 nucleotides read TGTGCCAGCAGTTCAGGGACAGGGATCAGATCCTACGAGCAGTACTTC. This codes for CASSSGTGIRSYEQYF.

This clonotype was found a few times. The V gene is TRBV5-1, the J gene TRBJ2-1, with no clear D. Trimming pared 0 bases from V and 7 bases from J, leaving 11 bases between. The length of the CDR3 is 14 residues. CDR1 is SGHRS and CDR2 is YFSETQ in the germline V gene. The CDR3 bases are TGCGCCAGCAGCTTGGAGGGCCTAGGGAATGAGCAGTTCTTC. Its translation is CASSLEGLGNEQFF.

V is TRBV9 and J is TRBJ1-1, with 9 positions matching TRBD1. Germline V gene lookup returns CDR1 SGDLS and CDR2 YYNGEE. Trimming at V came to 0 bases and at J to 7 bases, leaving 4 bases not matched to a gene. There are 14 residues in the CDR3. CDR3 region: CASSVEQGAFEAFF. The CDR3 coding sequence is TGTGCCAGCAGCGTAGAACAGGGGGCGTTTGAAGCTTTCTTT.

The V gene is TRBV5-6, the J gene TRBJ2-5; TRBD2 might be the D (6 bases). The DNA end is more similar to TRBJ2-7, so the J call may be wrong. Germline CDR1 reads SGHDT; CDR2 reads YYEEEE. The CDR3 is made up of 13 amino acids. CDR3 protein: CASSFTLASEQYF. The CDR3 DNA sequence: TGTGCCAGCAGCTTTACTCTAGCGAGCGAGCAGTACTTC.

The V and J genes are TRBV19 and TRBJ2-7; TRBD2 agrees at 8 bases. The end of the DNA fits TRBJ2-5 better, so the J call may be wrong. The CDR3 consists of 16 residues. Germline CDR1 reads LNHDA; CDR2 reads SQIVND (reference sequence). The CDR3 region has the DNA TGTGCCAGTAGTCCCCGGAGCGGGAGTGCTTCGGAGACCCAGTACTTC. This encodes CASSPRSGSASETQYF.

In its sample, this clonotype was seen a few times. The chain carries TRBV29-1 and TRBJ2-7; 8 bases map to TRBD2. Germline CDR1 reads SQVTM; CDR2 reads ANQGSEA. This CDR3 is built from 16 residues. V gave up 8 bases and J gave up 0 bases; unmatched junction bases: 15. The CDR3 sequence: CSRTSVGRALSYEQYF. The CDR3 region has the DNA TGCAGCAGAACCAGTGTCGGGAGGGCTCTCTCCTACGAGCAGTACTTC.

The chain employs TRBV7-9 and TRBJ2-5; TRBD1 might be the D (6 bases). This CDR3 is built from 15 residues. The V and J ends lost 0 bases and 5 bases respectively, with 13 bases between them. In germline, CDR1 is SEHNR, CDR2 FQNEAQ (reference sequence). CDR3 in amino acids: CASSLAKGEWETQYF. The DNA for the CDR3 is TGTGCCAGCAGCTTAGCCAAGGGGGAATGGGAGACCCAGTACTTC.

The chain has TRBV7-9 and TRBJ2-3; either TRBD1 or TRBD2 may fit D (5 bases each). V shed 1 base and J shed 8 bases, with 7 bases lying between them. In germline, CDR1 is SEHNR, CDR2 FQNEAQ (reference sequence). The CDR3 is 12 amino acids. CDR3 coding DNA: TGTGCCAGCAGCTTAGTCGGGACTACGCAGTATTTT. This translates into CASSLVGTTQYF.

This clonotype has more than one count but fewer than ten. The V and J genes are TRBV6-5 and TRBJ2-1, with D perhaps being TRBD1 or TRBD2 (5 bases each). The V end lost 7 bases, the J end lost 7 bases, and 14 bases lay between the germline ends. CDR1 is MNHEY and CDR2 is SVGAGI in the germline V gene. The CDR3 sequence is 13 residues long. CDR3 DNA sequence: TGTGCCAGCATGGGGGAGACGGTAAATGAGCAGTTCTTC. It specifies CASMGETVNEQFF.

The V gene is TRBV5-1, the J gene TRBJ2-5, with TRBD1 matching 11 bases. The CDR3 spans 16 residues. Germline CDR1 SGHRS, CDR2 YFSETQ. J lost 11 bases, V lost 4 bases, and 16 bases had no gene match. CDR3 in DNA: TGCGCCAGCAGCACCCAGGACAGGGGGCTTATGAATGAGCAGTACTTC. It translates to CASSTQDRGLMNEQYF.

This chain uses TRBV29-1 with TRBJ2-3; D unresolved. CDR3 length equals 13 residues. The germline gives CDR1 SQVTM, CDR2 ANQGSEA. Trimming cost V 4 bases and J 2 bases, with 10 bases left between them. The CDR3 protein is CSVAPLDTDTQYF. Here the CDR3 DNA reads TGCAGCGTTGCGCCTCTCGACACAGATACGCAGTATTTT.

The chain uses TRBV10-3 and TRBJ2-7, with 11 positions matching TRBD2. The CDR3 runs 15 residues. Germline V gives CDR1 ENHRY, CDR2 SYGVKD. V was pared by 2 bases and J by 5 bases, with 5 bases of the junction left unmatched. The CDR3 bases are TGTGCCATCAGTGAGCATGCACTAGCGGGAGACGAGCAGTACTTC. Residues: CAISEHALAGDEQYF.

This clonotype has only a few counts. DNA for the CDR3: TGCAGTGCTAGCAGACAGGGGGCGAAAGAGACCCAGTACTTC. Residues: CSASRQGAKETQYF. This sequence joins TRBV20-1 and TRBJ2-5, with 10 bases identical to TRBD1. Trimming took 3 bases from V and 3 from J; bases not matched to a gene: 4. Germline V gene lookup returns CDR1 DFQATT and CDR2 SNEGSKA (reference sequence). This CDR3 has 14 amino acids.

This chain joins TRBV20-1 and TRBJ2-4, with 8 bases that match TRBD1. Near its end, the DNA agrees better with TRBJ2-7, so the J call may be wrong. This CDR3 comprises 13 residues. CDR1 and CDR2 (germline): DFQATT, SNEGSKA (reference sequence). DNA for the CDR3: TGCAGTGCTAGAGATCGGACAGGGAACGAGCAGTACTTC. It specifies CSARDRTGNEQYF.

V is TRBV20-1 and J is TRBJ2-7; 10 bases are shared with TRBD2. This CDR3 has 15 amino acids. J was trimmed by 7 bases and V by 6 bases; bases with no gene match: 15. Germline V gene lookup returns CDR1 DFQATT and CDR2 SNEGSKA (reference sequence). CDR3 loop: CSAPGPSGSGKEQYF. In nucleotides, the CDR3 is TGCAGTGCCCCCGGGCCTAGCGGGAGTGGGAAAGAGCAGTACTTC.

V gene TRBV6-6 combines with J gene TRBJ2-1, with 9 bases aligning to TRBD1. CDR3 length: 15 residues. Losses at the gene ends were 5 bases for V and 6 bases for J; bases not matched to a gene: 8. Germline CDR1 MNHNY, CDR2 SVGAGI (reference sequence). CDR3 nucleotide sequence: TGTGCCAGCAGTCACGGGACAGGGAATATCAATGAGCAGTTCTTC. It codes for CASSHGTGNINEQFF.

The chain carries TRBV7-8 and TRBJ2-3, with TRBD2 matching over 9 bases. With V trimmed by 1 base and J by 4 bases, 6 bases remained unmatched. Germline CDR1 reads SGHVS; CDR2 reads FQNEAQ. The CDR3 extends over 16 amino acids. The CDR3 coding sequence is TGTGCCAGCAGCTTAGTTGGCGGGAGGGGCGCAGATACGCAGTATTTT. It translates to CASSLVGGRGADTQYF.

This rearrangement joins TRBV12-3 or TRBV12-4 to TRBJ1-2; D ambiguous. Trimming pared 5 bases from V and 1 base from J, leaving 8 bases between. The CDR3 contains 13 residues. This CDR3 reads CASSIDLNYGYTF. For the CDR3, the DNA is TGTGCCAGCAGTATTGACCTTAACTATGGCTACACCTTC.

Here the CDR3 DNA reads TGTGCCACCAGTACTTACAGGGAGTCCTACAATGAGCAGTTCTTC. Its translation: CATSTYRESYNEQFF. V gene TRBV24-1 combines with J gene TRBJ2-1; maybe TRBD1 (6 bases). The CDR3 length is 15 residues. Germline lookup yields CDR1 KGHDR and CDR2 SFDVKD. The V end was cut by 6 bases, the J end by 1 base, with 12 bases between.